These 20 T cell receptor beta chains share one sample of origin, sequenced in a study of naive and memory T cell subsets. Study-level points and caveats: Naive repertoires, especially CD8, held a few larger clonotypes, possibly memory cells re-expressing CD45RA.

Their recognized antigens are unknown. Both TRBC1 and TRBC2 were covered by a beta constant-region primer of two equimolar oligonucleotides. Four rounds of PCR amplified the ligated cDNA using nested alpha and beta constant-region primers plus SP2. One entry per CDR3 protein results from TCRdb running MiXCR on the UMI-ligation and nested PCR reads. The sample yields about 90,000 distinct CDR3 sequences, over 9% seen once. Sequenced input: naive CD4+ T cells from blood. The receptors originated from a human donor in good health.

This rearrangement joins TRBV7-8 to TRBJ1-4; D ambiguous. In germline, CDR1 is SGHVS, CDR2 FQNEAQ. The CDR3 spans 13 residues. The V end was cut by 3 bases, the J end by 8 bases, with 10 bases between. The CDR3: CASSFGNSEKLFF. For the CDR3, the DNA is TGTGCCAGCAGCTTCGGTAACAGCGAAAAACTGTTTTTT. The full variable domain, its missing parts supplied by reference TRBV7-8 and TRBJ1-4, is GAGVSQSPRYKVAKRGQDVALRCDPISGHVSLFWYQQALGQGPEFLTYFQNEAQLDKSGLPSDRFFAERPEGSVSTLKIQRTQQEDSAVYLCASSFGNSEKLFFGSGTQLSVL.

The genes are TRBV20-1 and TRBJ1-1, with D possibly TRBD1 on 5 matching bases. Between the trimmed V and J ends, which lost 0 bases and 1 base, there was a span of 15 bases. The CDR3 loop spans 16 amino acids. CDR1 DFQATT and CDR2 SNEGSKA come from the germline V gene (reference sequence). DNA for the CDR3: TGCAGTGCTAGAGACGCTGCCGGGGCTCCGAACACTGAAGCTTTCTTT. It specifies CSARDAAGAPNTEAFF.

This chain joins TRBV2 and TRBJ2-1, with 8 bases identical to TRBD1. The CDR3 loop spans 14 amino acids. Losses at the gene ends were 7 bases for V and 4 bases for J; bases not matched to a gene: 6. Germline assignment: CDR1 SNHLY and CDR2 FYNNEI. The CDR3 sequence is CASNYRGLYNEQFF. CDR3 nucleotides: TGTGCCAGCAATTACAGGGGGTTATACAATGAGCAGTTCTTC.

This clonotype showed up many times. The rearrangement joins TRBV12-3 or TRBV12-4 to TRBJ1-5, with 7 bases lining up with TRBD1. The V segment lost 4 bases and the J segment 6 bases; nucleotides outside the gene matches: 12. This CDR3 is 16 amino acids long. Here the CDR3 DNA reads TGTGCCAGCAGTTCTACTACAGGGGTCGCAGGTCAGCCCCAGCATTTT. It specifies CASSSTTGVAGQPQHF.

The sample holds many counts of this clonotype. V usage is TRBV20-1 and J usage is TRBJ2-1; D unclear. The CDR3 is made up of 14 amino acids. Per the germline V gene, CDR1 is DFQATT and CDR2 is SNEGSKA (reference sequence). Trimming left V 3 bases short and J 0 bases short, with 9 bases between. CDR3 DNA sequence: TGCAGTGCTAGTACCCTCGCCTCCTACAATGAGCAGTTCTTC. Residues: CSASTLASYNEQFF.

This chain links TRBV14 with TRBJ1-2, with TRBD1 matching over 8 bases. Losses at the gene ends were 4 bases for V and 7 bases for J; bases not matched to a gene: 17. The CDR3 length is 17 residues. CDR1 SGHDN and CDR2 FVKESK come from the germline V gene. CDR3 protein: CASSPLTGGTGIRGYTF. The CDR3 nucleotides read TGTGCCAGCAGCCCCCTTACAGGGGGTACGGGAATTCGTGGCTACACCTTC. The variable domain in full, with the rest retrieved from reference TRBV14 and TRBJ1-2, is EAGVTQFPSHSVIEKGQTVTLRCDPISGHDNLYWYRRVMGKEIKFLLHFVKESKQDESGMPNNRFLAERTGGTYSTLKVQPAELEDSGVYFCASSPLTGGTGIRGYTFGSGTRLTVV.

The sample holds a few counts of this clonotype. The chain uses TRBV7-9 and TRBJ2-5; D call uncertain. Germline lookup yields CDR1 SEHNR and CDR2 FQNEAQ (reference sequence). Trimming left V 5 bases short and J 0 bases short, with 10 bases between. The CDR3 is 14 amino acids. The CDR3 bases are TGTGCCAGCAGCCCCAATGGTTACCAAGAGACCCAGTACTTC. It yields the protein CASSPNGYQETQYF.

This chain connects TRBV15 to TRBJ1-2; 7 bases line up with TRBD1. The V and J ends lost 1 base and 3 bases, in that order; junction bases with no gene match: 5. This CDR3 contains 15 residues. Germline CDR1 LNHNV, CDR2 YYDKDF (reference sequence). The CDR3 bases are TGTGCCACCAGCAGAGGGACAGGCATCGACTATGGCTACACCTTC. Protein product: CATSRGTGIDYGYTF.

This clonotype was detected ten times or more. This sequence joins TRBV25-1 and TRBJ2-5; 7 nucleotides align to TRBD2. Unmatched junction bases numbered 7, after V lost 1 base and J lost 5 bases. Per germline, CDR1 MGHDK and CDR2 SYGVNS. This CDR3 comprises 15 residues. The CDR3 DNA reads TGTGCCAGCAGTGAATTCACTAGCGTCACGGAGACCCAGTACTTC. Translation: CASSEFTSVTETQYF.

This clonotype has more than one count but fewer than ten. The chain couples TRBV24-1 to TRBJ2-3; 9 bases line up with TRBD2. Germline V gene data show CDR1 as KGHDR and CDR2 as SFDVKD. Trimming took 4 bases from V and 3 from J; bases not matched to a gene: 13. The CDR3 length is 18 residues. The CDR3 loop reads CATSDPPSVAGVTDTQYF. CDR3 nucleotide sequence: TGTGCCACCAGTGACCCACCGTCGGTAGCGGGAGTAACAGATACGCAGTATTTT.

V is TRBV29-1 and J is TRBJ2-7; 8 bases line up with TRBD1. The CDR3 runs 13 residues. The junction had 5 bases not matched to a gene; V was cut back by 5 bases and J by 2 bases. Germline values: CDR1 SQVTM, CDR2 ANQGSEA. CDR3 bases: TGCAGCGTTTATAAGACAGGGGCCTACGAGCAGTACTTC. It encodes CSVYKTGAYEQYF.

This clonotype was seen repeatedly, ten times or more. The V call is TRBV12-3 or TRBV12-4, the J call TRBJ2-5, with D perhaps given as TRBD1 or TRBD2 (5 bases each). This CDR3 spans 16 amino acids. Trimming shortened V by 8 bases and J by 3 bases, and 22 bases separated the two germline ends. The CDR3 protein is CASHPGNHRDEETQYF. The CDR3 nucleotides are TGTGCCAGCCACCCTGGCAATCATAGGGACGAAGAGACCCAGTACTTC.

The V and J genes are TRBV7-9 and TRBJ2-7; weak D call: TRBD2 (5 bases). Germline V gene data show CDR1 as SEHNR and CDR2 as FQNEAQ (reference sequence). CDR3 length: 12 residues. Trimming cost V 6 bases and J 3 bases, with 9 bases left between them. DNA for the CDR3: TGTGCCAGCAGTAACGACTACTACGAGCAGTACTTC. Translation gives CASSNDYYEQYF.

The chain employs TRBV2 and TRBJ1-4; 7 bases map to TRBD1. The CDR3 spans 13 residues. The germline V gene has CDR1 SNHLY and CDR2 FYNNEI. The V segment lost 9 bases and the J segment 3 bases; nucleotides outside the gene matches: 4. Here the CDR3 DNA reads TGTGCCAGAGGACAGGCGGCTAATGAAAAACTGTTTTTT. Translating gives CARGQAANEKLFF.

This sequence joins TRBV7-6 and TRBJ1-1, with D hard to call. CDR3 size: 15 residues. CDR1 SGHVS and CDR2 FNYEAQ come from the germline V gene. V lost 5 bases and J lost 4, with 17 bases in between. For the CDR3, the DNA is TGTGCCAGCAGCGCGAGCGTTTGGGAGGGCACTGAAGCTTTCTTT. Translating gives CASSASVWEGTEAFF.

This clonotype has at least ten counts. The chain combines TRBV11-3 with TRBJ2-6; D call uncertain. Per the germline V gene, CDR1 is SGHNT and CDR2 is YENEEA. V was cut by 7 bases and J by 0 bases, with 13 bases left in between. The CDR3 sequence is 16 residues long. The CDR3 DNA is TGTGCCAGCATGTCCAGGTCTACCTCTGGGGCCAACGTCCTGACTTTC. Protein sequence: CASMSRSTSGANVLTF. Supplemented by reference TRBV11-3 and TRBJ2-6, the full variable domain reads EAGVVQSPRYKIIEKKQPVAFWCNPISGHNTLYWYLQNLGQGPELLIRYENEEAVDDSQLPKDRFSAERLKGVDSTLKIQPAELGDSAVYLCASMSRSTSGANVLTFGAGSRLTVL.

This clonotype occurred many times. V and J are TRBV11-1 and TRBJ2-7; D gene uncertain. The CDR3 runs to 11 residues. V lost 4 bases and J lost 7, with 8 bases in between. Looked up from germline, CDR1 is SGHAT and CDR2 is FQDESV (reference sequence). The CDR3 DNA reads TGTGCCAGCAGCTACTCTGAGGAGCAGTACTTC. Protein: CASSYSEEQYF.

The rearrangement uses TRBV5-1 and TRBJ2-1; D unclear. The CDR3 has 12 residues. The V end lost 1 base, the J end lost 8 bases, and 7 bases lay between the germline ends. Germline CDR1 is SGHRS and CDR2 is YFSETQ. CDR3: CASSLSRDEQFF. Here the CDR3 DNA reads TGCGCCAGCAGCTTGAGTCGGGATGAGCAGTTCTTC.

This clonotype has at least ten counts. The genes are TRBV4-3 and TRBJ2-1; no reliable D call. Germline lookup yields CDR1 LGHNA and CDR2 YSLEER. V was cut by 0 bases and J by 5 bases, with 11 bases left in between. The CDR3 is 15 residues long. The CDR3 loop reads CASSQEGKTNNEQFF. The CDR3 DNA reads TGCGCCAGCAGCCAAGAAGGGAAAACAAACAATGAGCAGTTCTTC.

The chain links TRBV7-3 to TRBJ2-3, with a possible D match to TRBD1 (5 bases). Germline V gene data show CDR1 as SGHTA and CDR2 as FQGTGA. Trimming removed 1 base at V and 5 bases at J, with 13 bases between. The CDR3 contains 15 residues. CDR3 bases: TGTGCCAGCAGCTTAATAGGGGTACAGGTAGATACGCAGTATTTT. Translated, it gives CASSLIGVQVDTQYF.